This TCR beta chain was sequenced in a study of graft-versus-host responses after intestinal transplantation. About the research overall: Grafts were multivisceral, liver-intestinal, or isolated intestinal. Anti-thymocyte globulin induction preceded about 3 years of tacrolimus and steroid maintenance in all recipients. Study-level findings and limits: Among recipient marrow samples, GvH clones were found; some appeared first in ileum or blood.

The germline V gene has CDR1 SNHLY and CDR2 FYNNEI. The CDR3 totals 12 residues. With 11 bases removed from V and 7 bases from J, the gap between germline ends came to 17 bases. Sequenced by immunoSEQ multiplex PCR; TCRdb stores in-frame clones only, minus some. The sample consists of around 1,600 clones, 65% of them appearing once. Stimulators, 200,000 irradiated and violet-dye-labeled cells, were plated with 200,000 CFSE-labeled responder cells. CD3+CD4+ and CD3+CD8+ responders that were proliferating and CFSE-low were sorted post-reaction. J is TRBJ1-2 and V is TRBV2; D is perhaps TRBD1 (6 bases). The sequence derives from a human patient who was an organ donor for intestinal transplantation. The sequencing here drew on alloreactive CD8+ T cells from a mixed lymphocyte reaction culture, taken before transplantation. Subset meaning: CFSE-low proliferating T cells sorted from approximately 6-day pre-transplant mixed lymphocyte reaction (GvH or HvG direction). The chain's CDR3 is CAVMGGLSGYTF. As DNA, the CDR3 is TGTGCCGTGATGGGGGGGCTCAGTGGCTACACCTTC.